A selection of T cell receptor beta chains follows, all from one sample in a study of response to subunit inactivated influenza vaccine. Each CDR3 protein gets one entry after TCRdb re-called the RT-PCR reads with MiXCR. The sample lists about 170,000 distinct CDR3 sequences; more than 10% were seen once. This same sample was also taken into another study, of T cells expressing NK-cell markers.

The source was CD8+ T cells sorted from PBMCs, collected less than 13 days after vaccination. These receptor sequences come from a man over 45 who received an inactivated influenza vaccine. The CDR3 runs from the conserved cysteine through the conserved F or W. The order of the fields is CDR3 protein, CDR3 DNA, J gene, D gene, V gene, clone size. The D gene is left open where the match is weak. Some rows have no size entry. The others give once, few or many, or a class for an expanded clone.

CASSQDLGTADEQFF TGTGCCAGCAGCCAAGATTTGGGGACAGCGGATGAGCAGTTCTTC TRBJ2-1 TRBD1 TRBV3-1 many
CATSDFRGYQAFF TGTGCCACCAGTGATTTTCGGGGTTACCAAGCTTTCTTT TRBJ1-1 . TRBV24-1 once
CASSPGASGANEQFF TGTGCCAGCAGTCCTGGGGCTAGCGGGGCCAATGAGCAGTTCTTC TRBJ2-1 TRBD2 TRBV27 few
CASSLAPINYNEQFF TGTGCCAGCAGCTTAGCACCGATTAACTACAATGAGCAGTTCTTC TRBJ2-1 . TRBV7-2 few
CASSHIDQETQYF TGTGCCAGCAGTCACATAGACCAAGAGACCCAGTACTTC TRBJ2-5 . TRBV12-3/TRBV12-4 few
CASSVSAASSYEQYF TGTGCCAGCAGCGTAAGTGCCGCGTCCTCCTACGAGCAGTACTTC TRBJ2-7 . TRBV27 .
CATGGRGGARETQYF TGTGCCACCGGTGGCCGCGGGGGGGCCCGGGAGACCCAGTACTTC TRBJ2-5 TRBD2 TRBV10-3 many
CASSGSTTNYGYTF TGCGCCAGCAGTGGCAGCACGACTAACTATGGCTACACCTTC TRBJ1-2 . TRBV5-1 .
CASSQVSESTDTQYF TGTGCCAGCAGCCAAGTTTCAGAAAGCACAGATACGCAGTATTTT TRBJ2-3 . TRBV4-2 .
CSARMDGQNYGYTF TGCAGCGCCCGAATGGATGGACAGAACTATGGCTACACCTTC TRBJ1-2 . TRBV29-1 .
CASRLTGVGAKNIQYF TGTGCCAGCAGGTTAACAGGGGTAGGAGCCAAAAACATTCAGTACTTC TRBJ2-4 TRBD1 TRBV2 many
CASSLSTAGAGKLFF TGTGCCAGCAGTTTATCGACGGCAGGGGCGGGAAAACTGTTTTTT TRBJ1-4 . TRBV27 .
CASSVGVAGDLTGELFF TGTGCCAGCAGCGTAGGGGTAGCGGGAGACCTTACCGGGGAGCTGTTTTTT TRBJ2-2 TRBD2 TRBV9 few
CASSKGLTGGLRTEAFF TGTGCCAGCAGCAAAGGTTTGACAGGGGGCCTGCGGACTGAAGCTTTCTTT TRBJ1-1 . TRBV21-1 .
CASSSRDNPYEQYF TGTGCCAGCAGCTCCCGGGATAACCCCTACGAGCAGTACTTC TRBJ2-7 . TRBV9 .
CASILGDRRNTEAFF TGTGCCAGCATCCTGGGGGACAGGCGGAACACTGAAGCTTTCTTT TRBJ1-1 . TRBV21-1 .
CASSGLGRTVYNEQFF TGTGCCAGCAGCGGCCTGGGGCGGACTGTTTACAATGAGCAGTTCTTC TRBJ2-1 . TRBV7-2 .
CASTKTGLSYNEQFF TGTGCCAGCACCAAAACTGGGCTATCCTACAATGAGCAGTTCTTC TRBJ2-1 . TRBV7-9 .
CASSYSAQGETQYF TGTGCCAGCAGTTACTCGGCCCAAGGGGAGACCCAGTACTTC TRBJ2-5 . TRBV6-2/TRBV6-3 .
CATSRWTGEGTLDEQYF TGTGCCACCAGCAGGTGGACAGGGGAGGGGACACTGGACGAGCAGTACTTC TRBJ2-7 TRBD1 TRBV15 .
CASSSRGYNEQFF TGTGCCAGCAGTTCCCGGGGTTACAATGAGCAGTTCTTC TRBJ2-1 . TRBV27 .
CASSPFTGGTDTQYF TGTGCCAGCAGCCCCTTTACGGGGGGCACAGATACGCAGTATTTT TRBJ2-3 . TRBV7-6 .
CASSVVNGELFF TGTGCCAGCAGCGTAGTTAACGGGGAGCTGTTTTTT TRBJ2-2 . TRBV9 .
CASSEGQPYEQYF TGTGCCAGCAGCGAGGGACAGCCCTACGAGCAGTACTTC TRBJ2-7 TRBD1 TRBV6-1 .
CASSYFRTVIDEQFF TGTGCCAGCAGTTACTTCCGGACAGTAATAGATGAGCAGTTCTTC TRBJ2-1 . TRBV6-5 few
CASSSGGKYNEQFF TGTGCCAGCAGTAGCGGGGGGAAGTACAATGAGCAGTTCTTC TRBJ2-1 TRBD2 TRBV28 few
CASSLGRGNDGYTF TGTGCCAGCAGCTTAGGTCGGGGGAATGATGGCTACACCTTC TRBJ1-2 . TRBV7-8 few
CASSLWGSPKFF TGTGCCAGCAGTTTATGGGGATCCCCGAAGTTCTTC TRBJ2-1 . TRBV28 .
CAISESGESMNTEAFF TGTGCCATCAGTGAGTCCGGGGAAAGTATGAACACTGAAGCTTTCTTT TRBJ1-1 . TRBV10-3 few
CASSSPRDGHNEQFF TGTGCCAGCAGTTCCCCCCGGGACGGACACAATGAGCAGTTCTTC TRBJ2-1 . TRBV6-2/TRBV6-3 few
CASSTQWITDTQYF TGTGCCAGCAGTACACAATGGATCACAGATACGCAGTATTTT TRBJ2-3 . TRBV12-3/TRBV12-4 many
CASSFVPGYEQYF TGTGCCAGCAGTTTTGTGCCAGGCTACGAGCAGTACTTC TRBJ2-7 . TRBV28 few
CASSALVLAPSYEQYF TGTGCCAGCAGCGCCCTGGTCCTAGCGCCTTCCTACGAGCAGTACTTC TRBJ2-7 . TRBV7-9 few
CASSPEGSGGANVLTF TGCGCCAGCAGCCCCGAAGGCAGTGGCGGGGCCAACGTCCTGACTTTC TRBJ2-6 . TRBV4-1 .